This entry is about one TCR beta chain. As yet, its antigen is unknown. This record comes from a study of T cell responses to AZD1222 COVID-19 vaccine. Findings and limits, study-wide: Baseline seropositives among AZD1222 recipients totaled only 5 to 7. In a largely white British group with more females than males, clonal diversity was possibly underestimated. In the spike-specific TCR repertoire, nearly half reportedly target unmutated variant regions. CD4 TCRs associated with vaccination spanned spike, dominating at 160-218 and 743-854.

CDR1 is LNHNV and CDR2 is YYDKDF in the germline V gene (reference sequence). This CDR3 has 13 amino acids. The germline V and J ends were trimmed by 1 base and 3 bases, with 6 bases remaining between them. Method: immunoSEQ multiplex PCR; TCRdb's copy keeps in-frame clones and lacks some. There are about 120,000 clones in the sample; roughly 88% occur only once, and roughly 4% lies in the top ten. Material: peripheral blood, obtained on day 0 of MenACWY control vaccination. The chain uses TRBV15 and TRBJ2-5; D possibly corresponds to TRBD1 (5 bases). The source is an adult in good health. Written as DNA, the CDR3 is TGTGCCACCAGCAGAGTAGGGGAAGAGACCCAGTACTTC. The encoded protein is CATSRVGEETQYF.